Reported below is one T cell receptor (beta chain). Sequencing was performed with immunoSEQ multiplex PCR; in TCRdb, only in-frame clones are kept and a portion is missing. The table shows 70,000 or so clones, with roughly 91% occurring only once. This CDR3 is built from 15 residues. Germline loops: CDR1 ENHRY, CDR2 SYGVKD. V lost 0 bases and J lost 3, with 10 bases in between. The data were taken from a study of T cell changes during pregnancy in multiple sclerosis. This chain uses TRBV10-3 with TRBJ2-3; possibly TRBD1 for D (5 bases). Sequenced material: CD4+ T cells from peripheral blood mononuclear cells, taken after pregnancy. The receptor was derived from a female donor with multiple sclerosis, enrolled in a pregnancy study. Here the CDR3 reads CAISESQGRTDTQYF. The CDR3 DNA is TGTGCCATCAGTGAGTCCCAGGGTCGGACAGATACGCAGTATTTT.